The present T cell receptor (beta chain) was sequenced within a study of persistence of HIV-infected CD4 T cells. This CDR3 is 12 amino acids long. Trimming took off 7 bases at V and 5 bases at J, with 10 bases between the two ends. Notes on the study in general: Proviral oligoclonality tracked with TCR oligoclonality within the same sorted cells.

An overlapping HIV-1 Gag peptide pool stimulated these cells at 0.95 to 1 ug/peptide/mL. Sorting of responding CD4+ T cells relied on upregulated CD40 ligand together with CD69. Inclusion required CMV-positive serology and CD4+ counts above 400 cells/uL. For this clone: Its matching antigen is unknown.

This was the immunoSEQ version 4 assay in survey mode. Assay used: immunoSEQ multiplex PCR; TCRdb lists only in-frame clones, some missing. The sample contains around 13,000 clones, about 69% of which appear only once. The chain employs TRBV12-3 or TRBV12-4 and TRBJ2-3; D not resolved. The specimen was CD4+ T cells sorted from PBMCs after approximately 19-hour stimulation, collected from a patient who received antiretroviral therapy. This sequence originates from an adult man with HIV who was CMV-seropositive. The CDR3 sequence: CASTLGKDTQYF. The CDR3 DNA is TGTGCCAGCACCCTAGGGAAAGATACGCAGTATTTT.